A selection of T cell receptor beta chains follows, all from one sample in a study of cytomegalovirus exposure and HLA in healthy donors. Generated by immunoSEQ multiplex PCR, the TCRdb table keeps only in-frame clones and is missing some. The sample yields some 130,000 clones, less than 10% seen once. Specimen: PBMCs. Source of these receptors: a man aged 45 to 65 in good health and CMV-seronegative. Each CDR3 is given without its conserved first and last residue.

v_call: TRBV28; j_call: TRBJ2-1; cdr3_aa: ASSLNNEQF
v_call: TRBV5-1; j_call: TRBJ2-3; cdr3_aa: ASAPTGASTDTQY
v_call: TRBV5-1; j_call: TRBJ2-5; cdr3_aa: ASSLGTGQETQY
v_call: TRBV4-2; j_call: TRBJ1-3; cdr3_aa: ASSQETISDSGNTIY
v_call: TRBV30; j_call: TRBJ1-2; cdr3_aa: AWSVSGSGYT
v_call: TRBV10-3; j_call: TRBJ1-1; cdr3_aa: AISEGEVNTEAF
v_call: TRBV18; j_call: TRBJ2-1; cdr3_aa: ASSPRPSGIINNEQF
v_call: TRBV2; j_call: TRBJ2-1; cdr3_aa: ASSDTPINEQF
v_call: TRBV27; j_call: TRBJ1-4; cdr3_aa: ASSLFGVEGTNEKLF
v_call: TRBV18; j_call: TRBJ2-7; cdr3_aa: ASSPLQGSSEQY
v_call: TRBV29-1; j_call: TRBJ1-2; cdr3_aa: SVDDILGGYGYT
v_call: TRBV5-1; j_call: TRBJ1-1; cdr3_aa: ASSWGPSGSNTEAF
v_call: TRBV30; j_call: TRBJ1-5; cdr3_aa: AWSRYSNQPQH
v_call: TRBV5-4; j_call: TRBJ1-2; cdr3_aa: ASSWGQERGYT
v_call: TRBV27; j_call: TRBJ1-1; cdr3_aa: ASSFGGQGIAEAF
v_call: TRBV2; j_call: TRBJ1-5; cdr3_aa: ASGGDSGNPQH
v_call: TRBV2; j_call: TRBJ2-3; cdr3_aa: ASRGGSGDTDTQY
v_call: TRBV19; j_call: TRBJ1-5; cdr3_aa: ASSDRGPYSNQPQH
v_call: TRBV5-5; j_call: TRBJ1-4; cdr3_aa: ASSWGTPSTNEKLF
v_call: TRBV6-1; j_call: TRBJ1-1; cdr3_aa: ASSRQGWDTEAF
v_call: TRBV30; j_call: TRBJ1-5; cdr3_aa: AWSADSRGNQPQH
v_call: TRBV2; j_call: TRBJ2-3; cdr3_aa: ASRGLANTDTQY
v_call: TRBV5-1; j_call: TRBJ2-3; cdr3_aa: ASSLEGADTDTQY
v_call: TRBV7-9; j_call: TRBJ2-7; cdr3_aa: ASSSGDYEQY
v_call: TRBV6-5; j_call: TRBJ2-5; cdr3_aa: ASSYGRNQETQY
v_call: TRBV28; j_call: TRBJ2-7; cdr3_aa: ASREIRDNYEQY
v_call: TRBV6-5; j_call: TRBJ2-4; cdr3_aa: ATPGEAKNIQY
v_call: TRBV7-9; j_call: TRBJ1-1; cdr3_aa: ASSLLQENTEAF